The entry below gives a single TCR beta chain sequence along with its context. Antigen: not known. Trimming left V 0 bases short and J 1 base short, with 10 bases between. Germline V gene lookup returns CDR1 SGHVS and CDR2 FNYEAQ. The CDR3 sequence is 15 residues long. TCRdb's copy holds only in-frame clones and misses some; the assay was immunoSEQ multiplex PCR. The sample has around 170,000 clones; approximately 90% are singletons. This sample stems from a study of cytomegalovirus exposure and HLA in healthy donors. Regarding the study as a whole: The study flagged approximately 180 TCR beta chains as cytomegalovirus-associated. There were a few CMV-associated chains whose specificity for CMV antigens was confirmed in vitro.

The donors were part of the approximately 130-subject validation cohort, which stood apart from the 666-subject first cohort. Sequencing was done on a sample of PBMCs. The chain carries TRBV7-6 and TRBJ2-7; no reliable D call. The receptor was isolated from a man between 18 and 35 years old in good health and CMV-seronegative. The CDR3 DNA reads TGTGCCAGCAGCTTAGCGCGGTACTCATCCTACGAGCAGTACTTC. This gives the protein CASSLARYSSYEQYF. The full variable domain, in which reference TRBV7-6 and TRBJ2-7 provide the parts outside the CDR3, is GAGVSQSPRYKVTKRGQDVALRCDPISGHVSLYWYRQALGQGPEFLTYFNYEAQQDKSGLPNDRFSAERPEGSISTLTIQRTEQRDSAMYRCASSLARYSSYEQYFGPGTRLTVT.